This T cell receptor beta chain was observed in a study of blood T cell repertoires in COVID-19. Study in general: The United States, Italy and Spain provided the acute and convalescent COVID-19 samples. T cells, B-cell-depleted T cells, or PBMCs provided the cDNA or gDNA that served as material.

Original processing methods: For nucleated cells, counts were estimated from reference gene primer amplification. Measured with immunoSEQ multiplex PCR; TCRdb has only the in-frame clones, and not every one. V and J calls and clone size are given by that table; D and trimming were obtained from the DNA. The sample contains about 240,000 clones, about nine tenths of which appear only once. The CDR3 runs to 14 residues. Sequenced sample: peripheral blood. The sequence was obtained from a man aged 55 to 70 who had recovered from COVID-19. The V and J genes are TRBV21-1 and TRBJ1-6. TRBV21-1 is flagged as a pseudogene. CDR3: CASLKETPNSPLHF. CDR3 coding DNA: TGTGCCAGCCTAAAGGAGACGCCTAATTCACCCCTCCACTTT.